Listed here are 9 T cell receptor beta chains from one sample, sequenced in a study of post-analysis software for immune sequencing data. The antigens for these receptors are not known. Study findings and constraints: Five or six TRBV segments, TRBV5-6, TRBV5-1 and TRBV20-1 among them, were found more frequent in patients than controls.

The library was made from cDNA and included unique molecular identifiers. TCRdb re-called the PCR reads through MiXCR, storing one row per CDR3 protein. Among some 690,000 distinct CDR3 sequences listed, 30% were seen once. Sequencing used blood. Receptor source: a girl aged 5 to 17 with multiple sclerosis.

V usage is TRBV9 and J usage is TRBJ2-7, with 12 bases fitting TRBD1. The CDR3 sequence is 18 residues long. CDR1 SGDLS and CDR2 YYNGEE come from the germline V gene. The V and J ends lost 4 bases and 2 bases, in that order; junction bases with no gene match: 13. As DNA, the CDR3 is TGTGCCAGCAGCTCTAGAGGGACAGGGGGCGCATTCCCCTACGAGCAGTACTTC. It translates to CASSSRGTGGAFPYEQYF.

The CDR3 sequence: CATSREVPGTNADTQYF. The DNA of the CDR3 is TGTGCCACCAGCAGAGAGGTGCCAGGGACGAATGCAGATACGCAGTATTTT. The chain joins TRBV15 to TRBJ2-3, with D tentatively TRBD1 or TRBD2 (5 bases each). CDR3 size: 17 residues. Germline assignment: CDR1 LNHNV and CDR2 YYDKDF (reference sequence). The ends were cut back, 0 bases at V and 4 bases at J, with 17 bases in the middle.

The V call is TRBV7-9, the J call TRBJ2-6; D unresolved. Germline V gives CDR1 SEHNR, CDR2 FQNEAQ (reference sequence). The CDR3 has 16 amino acids. V gave up 5 bases and J gave up 0 bases, with 11 bases separating them. CDR3 sequence reads: CASSLRSFSGANVLTF. The CDR3, as DNA: TGTGCCAGCAGCCTGCGGTCGTTCTCTGGGGCCAACGTCCTGACTTTC.

The CDR3 sequence is CASSRLKIGGYNEQFF. In DNA form, the CDR3 reads TGTGCCAGCAGCCGTCTGAAGATCGGGGGCTACAATGAGCAGTTCTTC. The chain links TRBV4-2 to TRBJ2-1, with D possibly matching TRBD2 (6 bases). Deletions cut 4 bases from V and 3 bases from J, with 16 bases between. The CDR3 is made up of 16 amino acids. Germline V gene sequence: CDR1 LGHNA, CDR2 YNFKEQ.

For this clonotype: The junction differs from germline at one of its ends, possibly a read error. The chain is built from TRBV7-9 and TRBJ2-7, with 15 bases matching TRBD2. Germline V CDR1 and CDR2: SEHNR, FQNEAQ (reference sequence). This CDR3 spans 17 amino acids. The CDR3 sequence: CASSAGGTSGRIYGQYF. The CDR3, as DNA: TGTGCCAGCAGCGCAGGCGGGACTAGCGGGAGGATCTACGGGCAGTACTTC.

Only one count was recorded for this clonotype. The V and J genes are TRBV5-8 and TRBJ2-1; D is unclear. Germline values: CDR1 SGHTS, CDR2 YDEGEE. The ends were cut back, 5 bases at V and 0 bases at J, with 15 bases in the middle. This CDR3 spans 16 amino acids. As DNA, the CDR3 is TGTGCCAGCAGGCGTACTGGGGTAAGCTCCTACAATGAGCAGTTCTTC. It codes for CASRRTGVSSYNEQFF.

This rearrangement joins TRBV12-3 or TRBV12-4 to TRBJ2-3; D uncertain. This CDR3 has 15 residues. Trimming removed 4 bases from V and 4 bases from J, with 15 bases in between. The CDR3 loop reads CASSSPRATADTQYF. CDR3 sequence (DNA): TGTGCCAGCAGTTCCCCCCGAGCGACTGCAGATACGCAGTATTTT.

The rearrangement uses TRBV7-9 and TRBJ1-6; possibly TRBD1 for D (5 bases). V lost 5 bases, J lost 8 bases, and 16 bases lay in between. The germline CDR1 and CDR2 sequences are SEHNR and FQNEAQ (reference sequence). The CDR3 covers 15 residues. The CDR3 DNA sequence: TGTGCCAGCAGCGAGGATATAGGGGCTCATTCACCCCTCCACTTT. It codes for CASSEDIGAHSPLHF.

This clonotype was counted only a few times. The chain couples TRBV6-2 or TRBV6-3 to TRBJ2-2; 8 bases match TRBD2. The trim removed 2 bases at V and 3 bases at J, leaving 5 bases unmatched. Looked up from germline, CDR1 is MNHEY and CDR2 is SVGEGT. The CDR3 has 16 amino acids. This CDR3 is CASSYRGGMYTGELFF. The CDR3 nucleotides read TGTGCCAGCAGTTACCGGGGGGGCATGTACACCGGGGAGCTGTTTTTT.